Following are 10 T cell receptor beta chains from one sample sequenced in a study of OX40 agonist ivuxolimab in advanced cancers. Assay used: immunoSEQ multiplex PCR; TCRdb lists only in-frame clones, some missing. The sample records 60,000 or so clones, around 90% being singletons. This specimen was CD4+ or CD8+ T cells sorted from blood, taken in a trial of the OX40 agonist ivuxolimab. The origin of the receptors is an adult with an advanced solid tumor such as melanoma, head and neck, liver or kidney cancer.

J is TRBJ2-1 and V is TRBV4-1; 9 bases fit TRBD2. The CDR3 is 16 residues long. CDR1 and CDR2 from the germline V gene are MGHRA and YSYEKL. V lost 0 bases to trimming and J lost 4 bases; unmatched junction nucleotides: 4. CDR3 in DNA: TGCGCCAGCAGCCAAGAGGCTAGCGGGATTTACAATGAGCAGTTCTTC. Encoded protein: CASSQEASGIYNEQFF.

The V and J genes are TRBV5-6 and TRBJ2-7, with D perhaps matching TRBD1 (5 bases). This CDR3 region has 13 residues. Germline CDR1 and CDR2: SGHDT and YYEEEE. Trimming cost V 5 bases and J 0 bases, with 9 bases left between them. CDR3 amino acids: CASRQDNSYEQYF. For the CDR3, the DNA is TGTGCCAGCAGACAGGACAACTCCTACGAGCAGTACTTC.

The V gene is TRBV7-9, the J gene TRBJ2-1, with 15 bases that match TRBD2. V shed 4 bases, J shed 8 bases, and the junction held 12 bases outside the gene matches. The CDR3 has 18 residues. Germline V gives CDR1 SEHNR, CDR2 FQNEAQ (reference sequence). The CDR3, as DNA: TGTGCCAGCAGCTCGGGGCTCGGGACTAGCGGGAGGCAGGATGAGCAGTTCTTC. This encodes CASSSGLGTSGRQDEQFF.

V and J are TRBV14 and TRBJ2-1, with 14 nucleotides matching TRBD2. From germline, CDR1 is SGHDN and CDR2 FVKESK. This CDR3 contains 17 residues. V gave up 1 base and J gave up 9 bases; unmatched junction bases: 8. The CDR3 DNA follows: TGTGCCAGCAGCCAAGGAGCCGGGACTAGCGGGAGATCTGAGCAGTTCTTC. Translated, it gives CASSQGAGTSGRSEQFF.

The chain carries TRBV6-1 and TRBJ2-3; 7 nucleotides match TRBD2. This CDR3 region has 17 residues. Trimming removed 2 bases from V and 1 base from J; junction bases left unmatched: 9. The germline CDR1 and CDR2 sequences are MNHNS and SASEGT. The CDR3 here is CASSEMWKSGGTDTQYF. CDR3 bases: TGTGCCAGCAGTGAAATGTGGAAGAGCGGGGGCACAGATACGCAGTATTTT.

The chain couples TRBV5-5 to TRBJ2-7, with 10 bases fitting TRBD1. V lost 3 bases, J lost 5 bases, and 8 bases stayed unmatched. The CDR3 has 15 amino acids. The germline gives CDR1 SGHKS, CDR2 YYEKEE (reference sequence). The CDR3, as DNA: TGTGCCAGCAGCTGGCCCGACAGGGGGCAAGACGAGCAGTACTTC. It codes for CASSWPDRGQDEQYF.

This chain connects TRBV13 to TRBJ1-3, with D possibly TRBD1 on 5 matching bases. V lost 5 bases to trimming and J lost 8 bases, with 13 bases between them. This CDR3 comprises 13 residues. Germline V CDR1 and CDR2: PRHDT, FYEKMQ (reference sequence). CDR3 region: CASSQRRDHTIYF. The DNA of the CDR3 is TGTGCCAGCAGCCAGAGACGGGACCACACCATATATTTT. The entire variable domain, with the rest obtained from reference TRBV13 and TRBJ1-3, is as follows: AAGVIQSPRHLIKEKRETATLKCYPIPRHDTVYWYQQGPGQDPQFLISFYEKMQSDKGSIPDRFSAQQFSDYHSELNMSSLELGDSALYFCASSQRRDHTIYFGEGSWLTVV.

The chain joins TRBV5-8 to TRBJ1-2, with TRBD1 matching over 7 bases. The J segment lost 0 bases and the V segment lost 7 bases, leaving 9 bases of the junction unmatched. The CDR3 extends over 15 amino acids. Germline lookup yields CDR1 SGHTS and CDR2 YDEGEE. CDR3: CASRRAGTANYGYTF. CDR3 in DNA: TGTGCCAGCCGACGCGCCGGGACAGCTAACTATGGCTACACCTTC.

V usage is TRBV10-2 and J usage is TRBJ2-1; D possibly corresponds to TRBD2 (5 bases). The V end lost 6 bases, the J end lost 9 bases, and 12 bases lay between the germline ends. This CDR3 spans 12 amino acids. CDR1 is WSHSY, CDR2 SAAADI, per germline. The CDR3 region is CASRVGGGEQFF. In nucleotides, the CDR3 is TGCGCCAGCAGGGTAGGAGGAGGTGAGCAGTTCTTC.

This chain uses TRBV19 with TRBJ2-1; D not certain. Trimming pared 3 bases from V and 9 bases from J, leaving 6 bases between. This CDR3 is 11 amino acids long. Looked up from germline, CDR1 is LNHDA and CDR2 is SQIVND (reference sequence). The CDR3 loop is CASSIRGEQFF. DNA for the CDR3: TGTGCCAGTAGTATTCGTGGTGAGCAGTTCTTC. The variable domain in full, completed from reference TRBV19 and TRBJ2-1, reads DGGITQSPKYLFRKEGQNVTLSCEQNLNHDAMYWYRQDPGQGLRLIYYSQIVNDFQKGDIAEGYSVSREKKESFPLTVTSAQKNPTAFYLCASSIRGEQFFGPGTRLTVL.